This T cell receptor (beta chain) was sequenced during a study of OX40 agonist ivuxolimab in advanced cancers. Findings of the study overall: The study observed clonal expansion of CD4+ and CD8+ blood T cells by week 6 at 0.1 to 3.0 mg/kg. Expanded clones belonging to CD8+ T cells outnumbered, on average, those of CD4+.

CDR3 length: 15 amino acids. The germline V gene has CDR1 SGHRS and CDR2 YFSETQ. V was cut by 4 bases and J by 8 bases, with 18 bases left in between. Concerning this clone: Its target is not known.

Assay used: immunoSEQ multiplex PCR; TCRdb lists only in-frame clones, some missing. The top ten hold around 2.5% of the sample, which has around 77,000 clones, roughly 89% seen once. Autoimmune disease history or systemic immunosuppression barred patients. The material was CD4+ or CD8+ T cells sorted from blood, obtained in a trial of the OX40 agonist ivuxolimab. This receptor was obtained from an adult with an advanced solid tumor such as melanoma, head and neck, liver or kidney cancer. The chain recombines TRBV5-1 with TRBJ1-4, with a possible D match to TRBD1 (5 bases). The CDR3 protein is CASSRSRGVEEKLFF. CDR3 nucleotides: TGCGCCAGCAGCCGGTCACGAGGGGTGGAGGAAAAACTGTTTTTT.